This TCR beta chain was sequenced during a study of Ad26.COV2.S vaccination and SARS-CoV-2 variants. Study information: The study gave Ad26.COV2.S intramuscularly, once or twice 56 days apart. General study points: Considerable breadth of spike-specific CD8+ and CD4+ T cell responses has reportedly been documented following vaccination. It was found that vaccine and placebo recipients had similar non-spike TCR breadth.

For this clone: As yet, its antigen is unknown.

This sample's treatment: around 19 received Ad26.COV2.S at low or high dose, single or two shots; 5 received placebo; per-sample allocation not given. Sampling was done on day 63 after the first vaccine or placebo injection. Clones were read by immunoSEQ multiplex PCR, and TCRdb kept only the in-frame ones, dropping some. This sample carries around 300,000 clones, about 86% of them seen once, and the ten largest clones take about 10%. From germline, CDR1 is MNHEY and CDR2 SVGAGI. J lost 4 bases, V lost 6 bases, and 9 bases had no gene match. The CDR3 sequence is 15 residues long. Sequenced material: peripheral blood, taken in a trial of Ad26.COV2.S vaccine versus placebo. The receptor's source is a person aged 18-65 years who received the Ad26.COV2.S COVID-19 vaccine or a placebo. The chain joins TRBV6-5 to TRBJ1-5, with 7 bases fitting TRBD1. CDR3 nucleotide sequence: TGTGCCAGCAGAGCCCGGGACAGCTATAATCAGCCCCAGCATTTT. Translation gives CASRARDSYNQPQHF.